This is a list of T cell receptor beta chains from one sample in a study of post-analysis software for immune sequencing data. TCRdb re-analysed the PCR reads in MiXCR, keeping a single row per CDR3 protein. The sample lists a few hundred thousand distinct CDR3 sequences, about a third occurring once. Sequenced sample: blood. These receptors were collected from a girl aged 10-17 years with multiple sclerosis. Each CDR3 is given with its conserved first and last residue. The order of the fields is clone size, D gene, J gene, V gene, CDR3 length, CDR3 protein, CDR3 DNA. D genes are given only for firm matches. The size entry is marked missing in some rows and otherwise reads once, few, many or a size class.

clone_size: NA
d_call: TRBD2
j_call: TRBJ2-1
v_call: TRBV5-1
cdr3_length: 14
cdr3_aa: CASSSSGGYNEQCF
cdr3_nt: TGCGCCAGCAGCTCCAGCGGGGGCTACAATGAGCAGTGCTTC

clone_size: few
d_call: TRBD2
j_call: TRBJ2-5
v_call: TRBV4-1
cdr3_length: 16
cdr3_aa: CASSSRTSGGMETQYF
cdr3_nt: TGCGCCAGCAGCTCTCGGACTAGCGGGGGGATGGAGACCCAGTACTTC

clone_size: few
d_call: TRBD1
j_call: TRBJ2-7
v_call: TRBV12-3/TRBV12-4
cdr3_length: 15
cdr3_aa: CASSLTRDRPYEQYF
cdr3_nt: TGTGCCAGCAGTTTAACGAGGGACAGACCCTACGAGCAGTACTTC

clone_size: NA
d_call: NA
j_call: TRBJ2-7
v_call: TRBV29-1
cdr3_length: 12
cdr3_aa: CSVESQTYGQYF
cdr3_nt: TGCAGCGTTGAGTCACAGACCTACGGGCAGTACTTC

clone_size: few
d_call: TRBD1
j_call: TRBJ1-6
v_call: TRBV3-1
cdr3_length: 15
cdr3_aa: CASSRDRVGISPLHF
cdr3_nt: TGTGCCAGCAGCCGCGACAGGGTGGGGATTTCACCCCTCCACTTT

clone_size: few
d_call: NA
j_call: TRBJ2-1
v_call: TRBV20-1
cdr3_length: 13
cdr3_aa: CSASISGRNEQFF
cdr3_nt: TGCAGTGCTAGCATTTCGGGGCGGAATGAGCAGTTCTTC

clone_size: NA
d_call: TRBD2
j_call: TRBJ2-7
v_call: TRBV18
cdr3_length: 14
cdr3_aa: CASSLLGLAYEQYF
cdr3_nt: TGTGCCAGCTCCCTCTTGGGACTAGCCTACGAGCAGTACTTC

clone_size: few
d_call: NA
j_call: TRBJ1-1
v_call: TRBV6-2/TRBV6-3
cdr3_length: 13
cdr3_aa: CASTLQGYTEAFF
cdr3_nt: TGTGCCAGCACCCTACAGGGATACACTGAAGCTTTCTTT

clone_size: few
d_call: NA
j_call: TRBJ2-5
v_call: TRBV4-1
cdr3_length: 15
cdr3_aa: CASSRLWGAQETQYF
cdr3_nt: TGCGCCAGCAGTCGCCTATGGGGGGCTCAAGAGACCCAGTACTTC

clone_size: few
d_call: TRBD2
j_call: TRBJ2-1
v_call: TRBV7-9
cdr3_length: 18
cdr3_aa: CASSPPTSGGSSYNEQFF
cdr3_nt: TGTGCCAGCAGCCCTCCGACTAGCGGGGGCTCCTCCTACAATGAGCAGTTCTTC

clone_size: NA
d_call: NA
j_call: TRBJ2-7
v_call: TRBV3-1
cdr3_length: 13
cdr3_aa: CASNGQNSYEQYF
cdr3_nt: TGTGCCAGCAACGGACAAAACTCCTACGAGCAGTACTTC

clone_size: NA
d_call: TRBD1
j_call: TRBJ2-6
v_call: TRBV27
cdr3_length: 16
cdr3_aa: CATQGARSSGANVLTF
cdr3_nt: TGTGCCACCCAGGGGGCACGCAGCTCTGGGGCCAACGTCCTGACTTTC

clone_size: NA
d_call: NA
j_call: TRBJ2-7
v_call: TRBV29-1
cdr3_length: 13
cdr3_aa: CSVEGPENYEQYF
cdr3_nt: TGCAGCGTTGAAGGGCCGGAAAACTACGAGCAGTACTTC

clone_size: NA
d_call: NA
j_call: TRBJ2-7
v_call: TRBV5-1
cdr3_length: 14
cdr3_aa: CASSCLRLGDEQYF
cdr3_nt: TGCGCCAGCAGCTGCTTGAGACTTGGGGACGAGCAGTACTTC

clone_size: few
d_call: NA
j_call: TRBJ1-4
v_call: TRBV11-2
cdr3_length: 14
cdr3_aa: CASSPRGSNEKLFF
cdr3_nt: TGTGCCAGCAGCCCCCGAGGATCTAATGAAAAACTGTTTTTT

clone_size: NA
d_call: TRBD2
j_call: TRBJ2-7
v_call: TRBV3-1
cdr3_length: 17
cdr3_aa: CASSHSATGAGDYEQYF
cdr3_nt: TGTGCCAGCAGCCACTCCGCAACGGGAGCGGGAGATTACGAGCAGTACTTC